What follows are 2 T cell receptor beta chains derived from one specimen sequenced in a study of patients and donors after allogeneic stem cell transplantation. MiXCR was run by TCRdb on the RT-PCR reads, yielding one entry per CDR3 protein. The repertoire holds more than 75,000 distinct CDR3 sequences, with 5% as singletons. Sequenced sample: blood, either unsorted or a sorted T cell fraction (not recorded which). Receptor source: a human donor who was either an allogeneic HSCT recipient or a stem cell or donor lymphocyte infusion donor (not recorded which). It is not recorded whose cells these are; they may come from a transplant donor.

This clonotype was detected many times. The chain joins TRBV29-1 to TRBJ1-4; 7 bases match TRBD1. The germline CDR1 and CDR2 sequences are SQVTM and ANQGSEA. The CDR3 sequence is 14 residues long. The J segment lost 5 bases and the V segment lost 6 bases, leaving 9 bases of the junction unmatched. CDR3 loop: CSVGAGTANEKLFF. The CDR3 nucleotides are TGCAGCGTAGGGGCGGGGACAGCAAATGAAAAACTGTTTTTT.

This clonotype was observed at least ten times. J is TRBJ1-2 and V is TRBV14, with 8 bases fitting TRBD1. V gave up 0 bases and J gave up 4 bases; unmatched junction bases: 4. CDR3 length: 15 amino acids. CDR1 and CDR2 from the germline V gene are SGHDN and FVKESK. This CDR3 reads CASSQDLQGAYGYTF. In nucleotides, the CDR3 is TGTGCCAGCAGCCAAGACCTGCAGGGGGCCTATGGCTACACCTTC.